The T cell receptor (beta chain) under discussion was sequenced for a study of shared clonotypes between healthy human individuals. Study-level results: Sampling used blood alone; tissue repertoires probably differ.

As for this clone: The target antigen is unknown.

The CDR3 is 14 amino acids. The ends were cut back, 2 bases at V and 0 bases at J, with 8 bases in the middle. Germline CDR1 and CDR2: SGHRS and YFSETQ. Ten immunoSEQ deep assay plates held the unsorted PBMC DNA. How the authors handled the data: Junction-only immunoSEQ sequences carried no quality scores, so filtering differed. Method: immunoSEQ multiplex PCR; TCRdb's copy keeps in-frame clones and lacks some. V, J and clone size were drawn from that table, and D and trimming were deduced from the DNA. The table shows 530,000 or so clones, with 60% to 80% occurring only once. The chain links TRBV5-1 to TRBJ2-5, with D possibly TRBD2 on 5 matching bases. The TCR comes from a woman in her thirties or forties in good health. Some clones in this sample may be carry-over from other donors' samples. What was sequenced was PBMCs. The CDR3 DNA sequence: TGCGCCAGCAGCTTACCGGGGTACCAAGAGACCCAGTACTTC. This encodes CASSLPGYQETQYF.